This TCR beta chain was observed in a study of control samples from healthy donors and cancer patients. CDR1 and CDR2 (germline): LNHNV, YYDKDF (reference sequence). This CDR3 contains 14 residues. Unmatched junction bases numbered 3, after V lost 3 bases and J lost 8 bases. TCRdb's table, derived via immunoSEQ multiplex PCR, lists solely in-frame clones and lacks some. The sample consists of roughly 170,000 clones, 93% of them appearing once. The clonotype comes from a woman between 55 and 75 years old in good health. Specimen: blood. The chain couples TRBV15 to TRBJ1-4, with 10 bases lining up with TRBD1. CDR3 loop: CATSRDRGKEKLFF. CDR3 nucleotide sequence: TGTGCCACCAGCAGGGACAGGGGGAAGGAAAAACTGTTTTTT.